The clone carrying this T cell receptor (beta chain) was counted between two and nine times. This sample stems from a study of T-cell memory formation after mild COVID-19. Per the germline V gene, CDR1 is MNHEY and CDR2 is SVGEGT. The trim removed 4 bases at V and 5 bases at J, leaving 13 bases unmatched. CDR3 length equals 17 residues. TCRdb processed the 5' RACE reads anew with MiXCR; each CDR3 protein has one entry. Found here are about 560,000 distinct CDR3 sequences, roughly 20% of them singletons; the top ten hold around 9.2%. Source material: PBMCs or a T cell subset sorted from them (not recorded which). The sequence was obtained from an adult woman who had mild COVID-19 (a few samples of this study predate the infection). Cell type and time point are not known. The rearrangement uses TRBV6-2 or TRBV6-3 and TRBJ2-3; TRBD2 agrees at 9 bases. CDR3: CASSSRLADHRGDTQYF. The CDR3 nucleotides are TGTGCCAGCAGTTCTCGACTAGCGGATCACCGGGGAGATACGCAGTATTTT.